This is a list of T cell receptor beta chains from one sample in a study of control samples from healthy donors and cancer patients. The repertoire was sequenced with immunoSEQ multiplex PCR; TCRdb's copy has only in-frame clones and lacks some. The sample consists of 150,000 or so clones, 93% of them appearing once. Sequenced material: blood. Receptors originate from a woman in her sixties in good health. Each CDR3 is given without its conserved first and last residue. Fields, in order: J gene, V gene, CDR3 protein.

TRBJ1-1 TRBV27 ASSLRMNTEAF
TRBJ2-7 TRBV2 ASSVFEQAAYEQY
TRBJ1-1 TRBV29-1 SARGQANTEAF
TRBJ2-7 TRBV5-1 ASKREGQGGEQY
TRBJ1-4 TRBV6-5 ASRTTNEKLF
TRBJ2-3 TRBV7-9 ASSLRGIGTDTQY
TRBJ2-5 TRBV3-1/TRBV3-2 ASSQGTSGGAKTQY
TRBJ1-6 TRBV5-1 ASSPGHYNSPLH
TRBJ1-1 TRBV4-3 ASSLTTGFLNTGAF
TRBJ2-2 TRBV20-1 SASSGTSGGAGELF
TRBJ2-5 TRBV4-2 ASSQMTSGGIQETQY
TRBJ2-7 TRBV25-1 ASQKGQGREQY
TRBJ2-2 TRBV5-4 ASSLGMPSTGELF
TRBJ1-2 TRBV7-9 ASSFFGSLVAYYT
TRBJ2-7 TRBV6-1 ASSERLGGNDY
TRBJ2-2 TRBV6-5 ACYGTSPNTGELF
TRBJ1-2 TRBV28 ASSLERGITGYT
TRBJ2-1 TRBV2 ASSPRQTNEQF
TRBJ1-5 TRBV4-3 ASSPFLGGGGNQPQH
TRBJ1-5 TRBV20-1 SASPLVRNQPQH
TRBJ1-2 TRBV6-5 ASSSSGKANYGYT
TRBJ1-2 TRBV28 ASRTGGEILYGYT
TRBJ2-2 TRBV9 ASSPRGQGQYTGELF
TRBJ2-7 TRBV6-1 ASSDWGEAWSYEQY
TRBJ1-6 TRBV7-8 ASSLQGNLYNSPLH
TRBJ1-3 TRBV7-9 ASSLAGTAGNTIY
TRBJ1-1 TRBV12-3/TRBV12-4 ASSSAGGTEAF
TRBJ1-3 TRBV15 ATSRALGTGWLSGNTIY
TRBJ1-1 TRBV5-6 ASSGFKQSNTEAF
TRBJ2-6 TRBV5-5 ASRPTGSGANVLT
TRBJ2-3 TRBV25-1 ASSETEEYSGADTQY
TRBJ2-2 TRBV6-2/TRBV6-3 ASSLTGSGELF
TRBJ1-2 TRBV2 ASSVRDNYGYT
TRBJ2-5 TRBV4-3 ASSQDGGTSGRFKETQY
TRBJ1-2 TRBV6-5 ASSYEIGLGYT
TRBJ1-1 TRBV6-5 ASSYEYNTEAF
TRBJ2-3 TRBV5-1 ASSLDGGADTDTQY
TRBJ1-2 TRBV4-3 ASSQDRTPST
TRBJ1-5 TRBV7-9 ASSLGHSNQPQH
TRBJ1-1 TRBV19 ASSQGQGWVRTEAF
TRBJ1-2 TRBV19 ASSIVSLPGSDYGYT
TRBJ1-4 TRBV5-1 ASSPFKGDREKLF
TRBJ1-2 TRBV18 ASSPIQETAYGYT
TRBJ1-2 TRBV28 ASSWRQGVSRGYT
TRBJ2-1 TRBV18 ASSPPEGAGRQF